This TCR beta chain appears in the sequencing data of a study of molecular identifiers for immune sequencing clone quantification (dated by TCRdb to between 2017 and 2018). Concerning the study at large: For a replicate experiment, RNA from roughly 20,000 or 100,000 naive CD8 T cells was divided into five aliquots, and four of the five aliquots were sequenced. The study was a methods study using CD8 T cells to benchmark molecular-identifier clustering-based TCR repertoire sequencing (MIDCIRS) and TCR RNA copy counting.

This clonotype was picked up many times. The target of this receptor is not known. No base-level quality is on record; no much larger clone is a single base apart. The research as a whole found: When barcode sub-clustering was left out, chimeric consensus sequences inflated TCR diversity, with chimeras reaching as high as 47%. The naive libraries included spiked-in Jurkat TCR RNA (around nine copies' worth), and this Jurkat TCR RNA is not part of the donor repertoire. Modeling gave around 3 recovered TCR RNA copies per cell versus 8 to 10 by digital PCR, implying approximately 30% capture efficiency. Even against a background of about a million naive CD8 T cells, spiked-in Jurkat TCR RNA amounting to a single cell's worth was reported to be detectable. Highly expanded clone sizes could be underestimated if identical TCR molecules share a barcode. In CMV-specific effector cells, clones with more than 20 RNA copies contained over 97% of molecules, whereas in naive cells such clones contained under 1% of molecules.

Libraries of naive CD8 T cells were built from about 19,000 to 1,100,000 sorted cells, with 10%, 30% or 50% of the purified RNA used. Naive CD8 T cells, defined as CD8+CD4-CCR7+CD45RA+, were FACS-sorted into RLT Plus buffer on a BD FACSAria II. To test detection sensitivity, Jurkat RNA equivalent to roughly eleven TCR copies was spiked into samples of roughly 19,000-1,000,000 naive CD8 T cells. CD8 T cells were enriched with RosetteSep CD8+ T Cell Enrichment Cocktail and Ficoll-Paque, followed by ACK red cell lysis. Trimming costs V 2 bases and J 0 bases, and their ends lie 16 bases apart. Spanning cysteine to phenylalanine, the CDR3 consists of 17 amino acids. CDR3 DNA is the only sequence kept; it has 51 bases, read in frame from the first base. According to the germline V gene (reference sequence), CDR1 reads SEHNR and CDR2 reads FQNEAQ. The library was made by PCR. The sample was run on an Illumina HiSeq 4000. Bulk TCR libraries were prepared as previously described, using TCR primers listed in Table S5. Total RNA was purified with the Qiagen AllPrep DNA/RNA kit. Before any analysis, reads coming from multiple sequencing runs of the same library were combined into one pool. The source study handled its data this way. Reads were retained only if an exact TCR constant sequence was present, and the retained reads were trimmed to 150 nt and grouped according to their 12-nt molecular barcodes. Reads in each barcode group were sub-clustered using a 15% Levenshtein threshold, and a quality-weighted consensus sequence was built for each RNA molecule. Non-functional sequences were filtered out, along with any lower-count sequence sitting one edit away from another sequence. On the basis of fitting two negative binomial distributions, barcode sub-clusters with fewer than 20% of the maximum read count were discarded. TCRdb reran the public reads through fastp at Q25 and MiXCR, keeping productive beta chains. Each CDR3 protein appears once, grouped with its most common genes and DNA. TCRdb, rather than the study authors, made the V and J calls. Recorded for this sample are about half a million distinct CDR3 sequences; roughly 23% of them occurred a single time. Together, the top ten hold more than 0.8% of the sample.

This clonotype was obtained from a human donor in good health. Some libraries in this study had Jurkat cell RNA spiked in. Source material: naive CD8+ T cells from blood, with Jurkat cell RNA spiked in. What this sample's cell subset or site label stands for: FACS-sorted CD8+CD4-CCR7+CD45RA+ naive T cells. The rearrangement combines TRBV7-9 with TRBJ1-1; the best D guess is TRBD1, with 5 bases matching. The nucleotide sequence is given as TGTGCCAGCAGCTTACCTCCCGGGACGAACCTGAACACTGAAGCTTTCTTT. Translation gives CASSLPPGTNLNTEAFF.